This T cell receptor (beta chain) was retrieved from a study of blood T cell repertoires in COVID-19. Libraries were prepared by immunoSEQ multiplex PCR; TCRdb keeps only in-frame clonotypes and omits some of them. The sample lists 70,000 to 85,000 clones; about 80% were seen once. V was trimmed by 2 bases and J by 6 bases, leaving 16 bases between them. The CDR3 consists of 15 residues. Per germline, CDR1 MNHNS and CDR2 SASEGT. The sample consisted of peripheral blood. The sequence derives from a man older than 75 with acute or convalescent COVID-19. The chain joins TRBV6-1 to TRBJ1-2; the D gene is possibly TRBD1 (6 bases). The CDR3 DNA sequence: TGTGCCAGCAGTGAAAAGTGGGGGGGCGTCCATGGCTACACCTTC. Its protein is CASSEKWGGVHGYTF.